Given below is one TCR beta chain in context. The sample comes from a study of cytomegalovirus exposure and HLA in healthy donors. The CDR3 runs 16 residues. CDR1 and CDR2 (germline): SEHNR, FQNEAQ (reference sequence). Deletions cut 8 bases from V and 10 bases from J, with 26 bases between. The PCR used 60 Vbeta and 13 Jbeta primers. Clones were read by immunoSEQ multiplex PCR, and TCRdb kept only the in-frame ones, dropping some. The table includes 90,000 to 120,000 clones, roughly 72% detected once. This receptor was taken from a man aged 30 to 39 in good health and CMV-seronegative. Sequenced sample: PBMCs. The chain couples TRBV7-9 to TRBJ1-4; a weak D match, TRBD1 (6 bases). The CDR3 loop reads CASGAAAGAVSGKLFF. For the CDR3, the DNA is TGTGCCAGCGGCGCGGCGGCGGGGGCGGTTTCTGGAAAACTGTTTTTT.